The T cell receptor (beta chain) under discussion was sequenced for a study of blood T cell repertoires in COVID-19. Per germline, CDR1 SGHRS and CDR2 YFSETQ. V was shortened by 4 bases and J by 5 bases, with 13 bases between the two germline ends. CDR3 length: 14 amino acids. Sequencing was performed with immunoSEQ multiplex PCR; in TCRdb, only in-frame clones are kept and a portion is missing. The table includes roughly 70,000 clones, 70% to 90% detected once. This sequence was found in an elderly woman with active COVID-19. J is TRBJ2-1 and V is TRBV5-1; no definite D call. Sequencing used peripheral blood. The CDR3 DNA follows: TGCGCCAGCAGCCCCCCCGCGAATAACAATGAGCAGTTCTTC. Translating gives CASSPPANNNEQFF.